What follows describes a single TCR beta chain. CDR3 length: 14 residues. The junction had 7 bases not matched to a gene; V was cut back by 0 bases and J by 9 bases. Germline V gene sequence: CDR1 SQVTM, CDR2 ANQGSEA. The data were taken from a study of blood T cell repertoires in COVID-19. Looking at the study overall: Spain, Italy and the United States supplied samples that represented acute and convalescent COVID-19. PBMCs, B-cell-depleted T cells, or T cells were the source of the cDNA or gDNA that made up the material.

Original methodology: Amplifying reference gene primers gave estimates of nucleated cell counts. Repertoires were generated with immunoSEQ multiplex PCR, while TCRdb's copy carries only in-frame clones and drops some. For V, J and clone size, that table is used; D and trimming come from the DNA. The table has almost 85,000 clones, about 83% seen once. This TCR came from a man older than 75 with active or convalescent COVID-19. The sequenced sample consisted of peripheral blood. The chain is built from TRBV29-1 and TRBJ2-4; TRBD2 agrees at 8 bases. CDR3 sequence (DNA): TGCAGCGTTGAAGAAGGGACTAGGCAAGGCATTCAGTACTTC. This codes for CSVEEGTRQGIQYF.